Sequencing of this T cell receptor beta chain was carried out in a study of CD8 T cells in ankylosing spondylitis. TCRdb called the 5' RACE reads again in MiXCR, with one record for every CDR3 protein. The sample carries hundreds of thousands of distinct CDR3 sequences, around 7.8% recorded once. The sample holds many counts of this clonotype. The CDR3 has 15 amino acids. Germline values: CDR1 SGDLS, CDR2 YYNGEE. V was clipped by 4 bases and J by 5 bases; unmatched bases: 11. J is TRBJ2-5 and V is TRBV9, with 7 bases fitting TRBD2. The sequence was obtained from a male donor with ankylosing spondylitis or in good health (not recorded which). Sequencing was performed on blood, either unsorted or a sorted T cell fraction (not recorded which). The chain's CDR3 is CASSPGSGIVETQYF. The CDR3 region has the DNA TGTGCCAGCAGCCCTGGCAGCGGGATTGTTGAGACCCAGTACTTC. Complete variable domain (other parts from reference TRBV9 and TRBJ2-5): DSGVTQTPKHLITATGQRVTLRCSPRSGDLSVYWYQQSLDQGLQFLIQYYNGEERAKGNILERFSAQQFPDLHSELNLSSLELGDSALYFCASSPGSGIVETQYFGPGTRLLVL.